This TCR beta chain came from a study of identifying expanded T cells in peripheral blood. No infections or other immune events were documented during collection. Only in-frame clones appear in the TCRdb table, and some are missing; sequencing was by immunoSEQ multiplex PCR. Among around 90,000 clones listed, about nine tenths were seen once. Germline V gene lookup returns CDR1 KGHSH and CDR2 LQKENI. CDR3 length: 19 residues. J was trimmed by 2 bases and V by 3 bases; bases with no gene match: 15. This TCR came from a person aged 18 to 70 in good health. The source material was blood. The rearrangement joins TRBV18 to TRBJ2-3, with 9 bases fitting TRBD2. The CDR3 loop reads CASSPPSTSGNPITDTQYF. CDR3 DNA: TGTGCCAGCTCACCTCCATCGACTAGCGGAAATCCAATCACAGATACGCAGTATTTT. The full variable domain, with the rest looked up from reference TRBV18 and TRBJ2-3, is NAGVMQNPRHLVRRRGQEARLRCSPMKGHSHVYWYRQLPEEGLKFMVYLQKENIIDESGMPKERFSAEFPKEGPSILRIQQVVRGDSAAYFCASSPPSTSGNPITDTQYFGPGTRLTVL.